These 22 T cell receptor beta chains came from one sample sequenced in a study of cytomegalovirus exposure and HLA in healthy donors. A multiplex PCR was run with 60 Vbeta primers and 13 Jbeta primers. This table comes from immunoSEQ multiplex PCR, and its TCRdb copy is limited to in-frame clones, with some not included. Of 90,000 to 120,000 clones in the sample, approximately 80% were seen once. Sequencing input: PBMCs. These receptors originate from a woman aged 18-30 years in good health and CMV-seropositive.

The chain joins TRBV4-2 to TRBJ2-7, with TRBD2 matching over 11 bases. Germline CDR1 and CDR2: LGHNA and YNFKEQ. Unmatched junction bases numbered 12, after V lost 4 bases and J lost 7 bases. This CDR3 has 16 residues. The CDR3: CASSLFGTSGAEEQYF. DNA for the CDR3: TGTGCCAGCAGCCTTTTCGGGACTAGCGGTGCGGAAGAGCAGTACTTC.

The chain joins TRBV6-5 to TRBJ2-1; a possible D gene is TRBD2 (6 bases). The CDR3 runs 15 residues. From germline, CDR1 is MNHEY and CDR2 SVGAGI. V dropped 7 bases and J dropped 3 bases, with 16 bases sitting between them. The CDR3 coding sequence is TGTGCCAGCACCATGGGACTGTCGGGCTACAATGAGCAGTTCTTC. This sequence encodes CASTMGLSGYNEQFF.

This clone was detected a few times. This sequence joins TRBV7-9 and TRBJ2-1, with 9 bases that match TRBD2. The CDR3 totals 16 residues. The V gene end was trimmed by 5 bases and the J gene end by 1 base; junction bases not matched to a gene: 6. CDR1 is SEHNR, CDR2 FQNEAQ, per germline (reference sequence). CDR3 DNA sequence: TGTGCCAGCAGCCCCAAAGCGGGAGGTTCCTACAATGAGCAGTTCTTC. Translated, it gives CASSPKAGGSYNEQFF.

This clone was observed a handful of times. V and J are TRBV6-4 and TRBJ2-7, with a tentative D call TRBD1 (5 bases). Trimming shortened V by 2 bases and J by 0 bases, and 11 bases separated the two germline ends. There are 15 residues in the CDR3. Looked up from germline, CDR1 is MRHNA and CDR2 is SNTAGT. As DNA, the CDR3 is TGTGCCAGCAGTGACCCATACAGGAGCTCCTACGAGCAGTACTTC. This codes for CASSDPYRSSYEQYF.

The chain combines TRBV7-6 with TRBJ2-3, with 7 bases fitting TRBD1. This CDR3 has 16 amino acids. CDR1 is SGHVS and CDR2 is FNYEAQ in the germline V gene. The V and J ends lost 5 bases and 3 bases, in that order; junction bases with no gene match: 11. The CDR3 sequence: CASSRTGTVKTDTQYF. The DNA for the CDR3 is TGTGCCAGCAGCAGAACCGGGACAGTCAAGACAGATACGCAGTATTTT.

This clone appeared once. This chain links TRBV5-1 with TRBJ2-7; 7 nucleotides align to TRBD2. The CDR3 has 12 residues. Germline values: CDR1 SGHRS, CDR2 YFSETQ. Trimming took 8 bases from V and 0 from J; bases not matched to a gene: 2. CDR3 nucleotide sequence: TGCGCCAGTACTAGCGCCTCCTACGAGCAGTACTTC. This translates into CASTSASYEQYF.

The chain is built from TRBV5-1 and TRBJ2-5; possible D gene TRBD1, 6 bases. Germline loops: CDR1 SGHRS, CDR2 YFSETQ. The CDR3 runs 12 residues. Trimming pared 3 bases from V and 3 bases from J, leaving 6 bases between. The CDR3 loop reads CASSWTEETQYF. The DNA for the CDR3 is TGCGCCAGCAGCTGGACAGAAGAGACCCAGTACTTC.

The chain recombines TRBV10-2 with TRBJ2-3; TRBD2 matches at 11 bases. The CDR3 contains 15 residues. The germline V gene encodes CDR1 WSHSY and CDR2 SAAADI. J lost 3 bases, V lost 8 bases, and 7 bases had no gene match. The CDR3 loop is CASVPGLAVTDTQYF. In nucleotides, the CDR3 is TGCGCCAGCGTACCGGGACTAGCGGTTACAGATACGCAGTATTTT.

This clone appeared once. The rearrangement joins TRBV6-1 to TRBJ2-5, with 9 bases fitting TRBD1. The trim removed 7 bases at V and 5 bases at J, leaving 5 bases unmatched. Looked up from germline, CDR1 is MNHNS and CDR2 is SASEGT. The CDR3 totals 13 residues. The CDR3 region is CASTPDRGETQYF. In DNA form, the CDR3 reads TGTGCCAGCACCCCGGACAGGGGTGAGACCCAGTACTTC.

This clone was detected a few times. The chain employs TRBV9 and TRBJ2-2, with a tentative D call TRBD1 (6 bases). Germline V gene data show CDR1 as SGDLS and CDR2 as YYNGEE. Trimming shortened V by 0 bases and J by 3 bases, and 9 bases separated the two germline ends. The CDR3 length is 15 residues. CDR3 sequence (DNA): TGTGCCAGCAGCGTAGGTCAGGGGTACACCGGGGAGCTGTTTTTT. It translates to CASSVGQGYTGELFF.

The CDR3 DNA reads as TGCGCCAGCAGCTTCCGGACTAGCGGAAGCTCCTACAATGAGCAGTTCTTC. Protein sequence: CASSFRTSGSSYNEQFF. The V and J genes are TRBV5-1 and TRBJ2-1, with 10 bases identical to TRBD2. The CDR3 is made up of 17 amino acids. From germline, CDR1 is SGHRS and CDR2 YFSETQ. The V and J ends lost 2 bases and 0 bases, in that order; junction bases with no gene match: 5.

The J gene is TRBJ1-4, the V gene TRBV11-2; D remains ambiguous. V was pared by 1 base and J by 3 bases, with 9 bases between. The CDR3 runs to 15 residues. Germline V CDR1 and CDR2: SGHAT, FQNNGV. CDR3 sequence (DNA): TGTGCCAGCAGCTTAGTTGGCGGATCTAATGAAAAACTGTTTTTT. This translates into CASSLVGGSNEKLFF.

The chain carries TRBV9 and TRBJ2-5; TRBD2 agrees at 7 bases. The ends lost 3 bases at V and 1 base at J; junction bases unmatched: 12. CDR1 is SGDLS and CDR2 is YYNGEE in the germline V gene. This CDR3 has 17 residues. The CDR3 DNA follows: TGTGCCAGCAGCGAGCCCTCTTTCTCTAGCGGCCAAGAGACCCAGTACTTC. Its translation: CASSEPSFSSGQETQYF.

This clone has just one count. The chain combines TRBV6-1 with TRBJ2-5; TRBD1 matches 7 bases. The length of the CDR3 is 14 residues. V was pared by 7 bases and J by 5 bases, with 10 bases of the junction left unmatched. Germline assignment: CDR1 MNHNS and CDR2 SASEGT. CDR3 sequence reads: CASKWGQLVETQYF. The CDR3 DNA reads TGTGCCAGCAAATGGGGACAGCTCGTGGAGACCCAGTACTTC.

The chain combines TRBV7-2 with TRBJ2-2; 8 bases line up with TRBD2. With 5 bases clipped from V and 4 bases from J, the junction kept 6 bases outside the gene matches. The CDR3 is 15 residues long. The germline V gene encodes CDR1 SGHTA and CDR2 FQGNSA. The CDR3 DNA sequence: TGTGCCAGCAGCGCCGCGGGAGGCGGCACCGGGGAGCTGTTTTTT. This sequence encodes CASSAAGGGTGELFF.

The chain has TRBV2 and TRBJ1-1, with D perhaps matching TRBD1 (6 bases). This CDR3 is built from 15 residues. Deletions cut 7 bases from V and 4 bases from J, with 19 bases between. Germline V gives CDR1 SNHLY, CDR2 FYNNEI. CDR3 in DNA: TGTGCCAGCACCCTACCCGAGGGGGAGGGCACTGAAGCTTTCTTT. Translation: CASTLPEGEGTEAFF.

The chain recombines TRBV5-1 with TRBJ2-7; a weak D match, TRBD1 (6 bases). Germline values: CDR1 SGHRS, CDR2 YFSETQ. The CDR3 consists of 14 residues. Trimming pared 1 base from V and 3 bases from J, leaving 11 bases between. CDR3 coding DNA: TGCGCCAGCAGCTTGCGGCCAGGGGTCTACGAGCAGTACTTC. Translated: CASSLRPGVYEQYF.

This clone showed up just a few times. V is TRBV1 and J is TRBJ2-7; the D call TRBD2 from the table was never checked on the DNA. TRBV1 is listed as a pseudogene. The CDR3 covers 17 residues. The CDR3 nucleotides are TGCACCAGCAGCCAAGGATTTAGCGGGAGTGACCCTGGCCAGCAGTACTTC. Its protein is CTSSQGFSGSDPGQQYF.

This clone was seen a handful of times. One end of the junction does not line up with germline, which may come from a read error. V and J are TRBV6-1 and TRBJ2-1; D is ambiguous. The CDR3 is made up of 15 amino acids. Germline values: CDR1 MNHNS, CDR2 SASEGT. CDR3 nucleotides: TGTGCCAGCAGTGAAGAAAGTAGCTCCAACAATGAGCAGTTCTTC. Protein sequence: CASSEESSSNNEQFF.

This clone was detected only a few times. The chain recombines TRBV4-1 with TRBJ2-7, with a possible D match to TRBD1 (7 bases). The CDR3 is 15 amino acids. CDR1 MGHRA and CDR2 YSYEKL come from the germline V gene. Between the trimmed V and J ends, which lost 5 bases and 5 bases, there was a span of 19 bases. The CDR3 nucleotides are TGCGCCAGCAGCGTCGGGACAGCAGCGGGCCACGAGCAGTACTTC. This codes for CASSVGTAAGHEQYF.

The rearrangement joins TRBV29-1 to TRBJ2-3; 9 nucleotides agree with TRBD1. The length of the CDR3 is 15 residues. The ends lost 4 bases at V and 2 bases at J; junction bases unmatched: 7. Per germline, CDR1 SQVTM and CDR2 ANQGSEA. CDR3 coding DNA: TGCAGCGTTGTATGGGGGGACAGGGTCACAGATACGCAGTATTTT. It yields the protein CSVVWGDRVTDTQYF.

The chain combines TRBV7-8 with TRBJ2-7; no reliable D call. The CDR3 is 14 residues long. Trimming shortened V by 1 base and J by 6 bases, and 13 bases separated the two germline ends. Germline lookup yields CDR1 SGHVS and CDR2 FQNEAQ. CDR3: CASSLGFSSGEQYF. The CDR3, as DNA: TGTGCCAGCAGCTTAGGATTTTCGTCAGGCGAGCAGTACTTC.